What follows describes a single T cell receptor (beta chain). This entry comes from a study of blood T cell repertoires in COVID-19. Study context: Italy, Spain and the United States were the sources of the convalescent and acute COVID-19 samples.

Original processing methods: Amplification of reference gene primers was used by the study to estimate nucleated cell counts. Sequencing was performed with immunoSEQ multiplex PCR; in TCRdb, only in-frame clones are kept and a portion is missing. V and J calls plus clone size are reproduced from that table; the DNA served to infer D and trimming. Of 110,000 or so clones in the sample, about 80% were seen once. Looked up from germline, CDR1 is LGHNA and CDR2 is YNFKEQ. V lost 3 bases and J 3 bases, leaving 9 bases between the germline ends. This CDR3 has 13 residues. Sample: peripheral blood. This clonotype was obtained from a woman aged 40-49 years with acute or convalescent COVID-19. The chain joins TRBV4-2 to TRBJ2-7; D gene uncertain. The CDR3 sequence is CASSHGLGYEQYF. Written as DNA, the CDR3 is TGTGCCAGCAGCCACGGTCTAGGCTACGAGCAGTACTTC.